Listed here are 17 T cell receptor beta chains from one sample, sequenced in a study of regulatory T cells in long-lasting Graves disease. The time point is: persistent/refractory GD, antithyroid drugs over 5 years with positive TRAb. RNA isolated from PBMCs was used to make the TCR library. CDR3-region Arm-PCR and iRepertoire HTBI primers produced the TCR beta libraries. TCRdb itself ran the multiplex PCR reads through MiXCR, one entry per CDR3 protein. This table has some 420,000 distinct CDR3 sequences, about 20% appearing once. This specimen consisted of peripheral blood mononuclear cells (PBMCs), obtained when the disease was refractory, from a patient treated with antithyroid drugs. All receptors derive from a female donor with Graves disease.

The rearrangement joins TRBV18 to TRBJ2-5, with TRBD2 matching 9 bases. This CDR3 spans 16 amino acids. CDR1 KGHSH and CDR2 LQKENI come from the germline V gene. V shed 3 bases, J shed 6 bases, and the junction held 11 bases outside the gene matches. The CDR3 DNA is TGTGCCAGCTCACCCCTAGCGGGATCGGGGATGCAGACCCAGTACTTC. Encoded protein: CASSPLAGSGMQTQYF.

This clonotype was detected many times. V usage is TRBV3-1 and J usage is TRBJ2-7; TRBD1 agrees at 8 bases. Germline CDR1 and CDR2: LGHDT and YNNKEL (reference sequence). The V gene end was trimmed by 4 bases and the J gene end by 4 bases; junction bases not matched to a gene: 3. The length of the CDR3 is 13 residues. The CDR3 DNA reads as TGTGCCAGCAGCCTGGACAGGGTTTACGAGCAGTACTTC. Its protein product is CASSLDRVYEQYF.

This clonotype was seen repeatedly, ten times or more. A read error may produce the germline difference seen at one junction end. V usage is TRBV11-3 and J usage is TRBJ1-1; D is uncertain. The CDR3 contains 12 residues. The V gene's germline CDR1 is SGHNT and CDR2 YENEEA. CDR3: CASSLGRSGHHF. Written as DNA, the CDR3 is TGTGCCAGCAGCTTAGGCCGTTCCGGTCATCACTTT.

This clonotype came up many times. The rearrangement links TRBV15 to TRBJ2-7, with 7 positions matching TRBD1. The germline gives CDR1 LNHNV, CDR2 YYDKDF (reference sequence). The V and J ends lost 3 bases and 3 bases, in that order; junction bases with no gene match: 8. CDR3 length: 15 amino acids. The CDR3 spells CATSSSPGQYYEQYF. The CDR3, as DNA: TGTGCCACCAGCAGTAGTCCGGGACAGTACTACGAGCAGTACTTC.

V gene TRBV27 combines with J gene TRBJ2-3; D gene unclear. Trimming removed 2 bases from V and 0 bases from J, with 9 bases in between. There are 15 residues in the CDR3. Germline CDR1 and CDR2: MNHEY and SMNVEV (reference sequence). For the CDR3, the DNA is TGTGCCAGCAGTTTACAGGATCCTAGCACAGATACGCAGTATTTT. This gives the protein CASSLQDPSTDTQYF.

Only a few counts were recorded for this clonotype. The chain carries TRBV5-1 and TRBJ2-5, with D possibly matching TRBD2 (5 bases). The CDR3 is made up of 14 amino acids. With 4 bases removed from V and 4 bases from J, the gap between germline ends came to 14 bases. In germline, CDR1 is SGHRS, CDR2 YFSETQ. The CDR3 DNA sequence: TGCGCCAGCAGCCCGGAGGTTCCGGGAGAGACCCAGTACTTC. Its translation: CASSPEVPGETQYF.

This clonotype was counted a few times. The V and J genes are TRBV5-6 and TRBJ2-5, with D possibly matching TRBD2 (6 bases). CDR3 length: 16 amino acids. V was shortened by 6 bases and J by 1 base, with 19 bases between the two germline ends. The germline V gene has CDR1 SGHDT and CDR2 YYEEEE. In DNA form, the CDR3 reads TGTGCCAGCACTGGGGCACCTGGGGGGACCCAAGAGACCCAGTACTTC. Translation: CASTGAPGGTQETQYF.

Of note for this clonotype: A much bigger clone sits one base away, suggesting this may be a read error. The V gene is TRBV19, the J gene TRBJ1-2; D is uncertain. Trimming cost V 7 bases and J 3 bases, with 18 bases left between them. This CDR3 comprises 15 residues. CDR1 is LNHDA, CDR2 SQIVND, per germline (reference sequence). The CDR3 reads CASNPAAGGYYGYTF. CDR3 nucleotide sequence: TGTGCCAGTAATCCCGCCGCCGGAGGCTACTATGGCTACACCTTC. The variable domain in full, completed from reference TRBV19 and TRBJ1-2, reads DGGITQSPKYLFRKEGQNVTLSCEQNLNHDAMYWYRQDPGQGLRLIYYSQIVNDFQKGDIAEGYSVSREKKESFPLTVTSAQKNPTAFYLCASNPAAGGYYGYTFGSGTRLTVV.

This clonotype has a single count. V gene TRBV11-3 combines with J gene TRBJ2-7, with TRBD2 as a possible D gene (7 bases). Germline V gene data show CDR1 as SGHNT and CDR2 as YENEEA. The CDR3 has 13 residues. V was cut by 5 bases and J by 10 bases, with 18 bases left in between. The CDR3 nucleotides are TGTGCCAGCAGCCCGATGGGGGGGGCGGAACAGTACTTC. Translation: CASSPMGGAEQYF.

This clonotype was observed at least ten times. The J gene is TRBJ1-2, the V gene TRBV7-2; no reliable D call. Trimming left V 3 bases short and J 7 bases short, with 9 bases between. The CDR3 covers 12 residues. CDR1 is SGHTA, CDR2 FQGNSA, per germline. CDR3 sequence: CASSFGMGGYTF. CDR3 in DNA: TGTGCCAGCAGCTTCGGCATGGGTGGCTACACCTTC.

Points on this clonotype: A much bigger clone sits one base away, suggesting this may be a read error. This chain links TRBV3-1 with TRBJ2-5; D gene unclear. The V end lost 4 bases, the J end lost 5 bases, and 14 bases lay between the germline ends. The CDR3 spans 14 residues. CDR1 is LGHDT and CDR2 is YNNKEL in the germline V gene (reference sequence). The CDR3 is CASSPPNPWETQYF. Written as DNA, the CDR3 is TGTGCCAGCAGCCCTCCTAACCCTTGGGAGACCCAGTACTTC.

This chain connects TRBV30 to TRBJ2-2; 10 nucleotides align to TRBD2. Germline V gene sequence: CDR1 GTSNPN, CDR2 SVGIG (reference sequence). The V segment lost 5 bases and the J segment 1 base; nucleotides outside the gene matches: 1. The CDR3 runs 14 residues. CDR3 amino acids: CAWSSGRNTGELFF. DNA for the CDR3: TGTGCCTGGTCTAGCGGGAGGAACACCGGGGAGCTGTTTTTT.

The rearrangement links TRBV2 to TRBJ2-3; weak D call: TRBD1 (6 bases). The germline V gene has CDR1 SNHLY and CDR2 FYNNEI. The CDR3 covers 15 residues. V lost 2 bases to trimming and J lost 4 bases, with 13 bases between them. The CDR3 DNA sequence: TGTGCCAGCAGTGAATTGGCAGGGGCTGCAGATACGCAGTATTTT. This gives the protein CASSELAGAADTQYF. The variable domain in full, with the rest retrieved from reference TRBV2 and TRBJ2-3, is EPEVTQTPSHQVTQMGQEVILRCVPISNHLYFYWYRQILGQKVEFLVSFYNNEISEKSEIFDDQFSVERPDGSNFTLKIRSTKLEDSAMYFCASSELAGAADTQYFGPGTRLTVL.

This clonotype has a count of ten or more. V is TRBV28 and J is TRBJ1-4, with TRBD1 as a possible D gene (5 bases). The V gene's germline CDR1 is MDHEN and CDR2 SYDVKM. The CDR3 is 12 residues long. V shed 2 bases and J shed 10 bases, with 8 bases lying between them. The CDR3 coding sequence is TGTGCCAGCAGTTTACGGGGGGTAAAACTGTTTTTT. The encoded protein is CASSLRGVKLFF.

The gene calls are TRBV13 and TRBJ1-1, with D possibly matching TRBD1 (5 bases). CDR1 PRHDT and CDR2 FYEKMQ come from the germline V gene (reference sequence). The length of the CDR3 is 14 residues. With 4 bases removed from V and 1 base from J, the gap between germline ends came to 10 bases. The CDR3, as DNA: TGTGCCAGCAGCTCTTCAGACAGGAACACTGAAGCTTTCTTT. It codes for CASSSSDRNTEAFF.

This clonotype came up once. With a much larger clone just one base away, this may be a read error. This rearrangement joins TRBV7-2 to TRBJ2-6, with TRBD2 matching over 7 bases. Germline CDR1 reads SGHTA; CDR2 reads FQGNSA. The CDR3 sequence is 18 residues long. As DNA, the CDR3 is TGTGCCAGCAGCCCCAAGGGCGCGGGAGTCTCTGGGGTCAACGTCCTGACTTTC. Translation gives CASSPKGAGVSGVNVLTF.

This CDR3 reads CASNGVLGNQPQHF. CDR3 DNA: TGTGCCAGCAATGGGGTATTGGGCAATCAGCCCCAGCATTTT. The rearrangement links TRBV6-1 to TRBJ1-5; D call uncertain. V lost 7 bases and J lost 2, with 12 bases in between. Germline V gives CDR1 MNHNS, CDR2 SASEGT. The CDR3 is 14 residues long.